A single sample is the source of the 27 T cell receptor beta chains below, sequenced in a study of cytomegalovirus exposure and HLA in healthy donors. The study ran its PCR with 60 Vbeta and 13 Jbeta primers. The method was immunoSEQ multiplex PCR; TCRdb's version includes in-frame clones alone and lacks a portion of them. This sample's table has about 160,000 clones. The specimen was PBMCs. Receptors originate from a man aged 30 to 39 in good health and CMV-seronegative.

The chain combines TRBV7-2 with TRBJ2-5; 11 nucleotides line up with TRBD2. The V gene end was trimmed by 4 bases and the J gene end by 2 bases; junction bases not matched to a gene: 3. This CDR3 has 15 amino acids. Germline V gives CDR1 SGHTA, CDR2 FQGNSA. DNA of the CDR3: TGTGCCAGCAGCTCGGGACTAGCGGCTCAAGAGACCCAGTACTTC. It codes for CASSSGLAAQETQYF.

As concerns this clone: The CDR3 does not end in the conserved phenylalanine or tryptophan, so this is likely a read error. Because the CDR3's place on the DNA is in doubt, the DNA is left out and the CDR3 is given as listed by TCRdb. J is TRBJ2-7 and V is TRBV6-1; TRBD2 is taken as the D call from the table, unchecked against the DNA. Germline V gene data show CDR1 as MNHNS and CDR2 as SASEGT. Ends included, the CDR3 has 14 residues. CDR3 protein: CASSEALDGPGLFA.

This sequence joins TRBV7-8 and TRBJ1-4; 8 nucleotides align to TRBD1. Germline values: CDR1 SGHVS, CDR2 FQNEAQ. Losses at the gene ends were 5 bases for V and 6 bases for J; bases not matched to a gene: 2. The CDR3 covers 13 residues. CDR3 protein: CASSRTGYEKLFF. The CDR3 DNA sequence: TGTGCCAGCAGCCGGACAGGGTATGAAAAACTGTTTTTT.

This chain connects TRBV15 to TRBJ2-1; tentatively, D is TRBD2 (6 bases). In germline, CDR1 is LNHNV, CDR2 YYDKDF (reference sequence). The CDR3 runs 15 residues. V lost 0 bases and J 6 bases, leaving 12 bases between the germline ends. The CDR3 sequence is CATSRETGVANEQFF. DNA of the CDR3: TGTGCCACCAGCAGAGAAACGGGAGTTGCCAATGAGCAGTTCTTC.

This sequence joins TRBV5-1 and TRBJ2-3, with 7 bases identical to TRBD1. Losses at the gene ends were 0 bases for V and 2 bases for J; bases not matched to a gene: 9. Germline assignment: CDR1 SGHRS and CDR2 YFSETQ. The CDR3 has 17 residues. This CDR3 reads CASSLGQGKGATDTQYF. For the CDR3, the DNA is TGCGCCAGCAGCTTGGGGCAGGGTAAGGGGGCCACAGATACGCAGTATTTT.

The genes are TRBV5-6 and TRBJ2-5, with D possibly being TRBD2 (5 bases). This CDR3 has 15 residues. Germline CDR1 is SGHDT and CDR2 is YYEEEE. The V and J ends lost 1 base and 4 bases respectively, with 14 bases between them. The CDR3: CASSLRSMGRETQYF. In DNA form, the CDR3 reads TGTGCCAGCAGCTTGAGATCTATGGGGAGAGAGACCCAGTACTTC.

CDR3 residues: CSVSFPGTGDNQPQHF. For the CDR3, the DNA is TGCAGCGTCTCATTCCCCGGGACAGGGGACAATCAGCCCCAGCATTTT. The chain has TRBV29-1 and TRBJ1-5, with 10 bases that match TRBD1. V lost 6 bases and J lost 3; bases outside the gene matches: 11. The CDR3 covers 16 residues. In germline, CDR1 is SQVTM, CDR2 ANQGSEA.

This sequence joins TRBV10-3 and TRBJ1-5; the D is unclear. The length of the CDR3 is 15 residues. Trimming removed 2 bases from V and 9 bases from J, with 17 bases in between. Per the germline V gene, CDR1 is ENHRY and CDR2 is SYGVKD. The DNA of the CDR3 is TGTGCCATCAGTGAGGGAGCGACCCAAGGTTCGCCCCAGCATTTT. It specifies CAISEGATQGSPQHF.

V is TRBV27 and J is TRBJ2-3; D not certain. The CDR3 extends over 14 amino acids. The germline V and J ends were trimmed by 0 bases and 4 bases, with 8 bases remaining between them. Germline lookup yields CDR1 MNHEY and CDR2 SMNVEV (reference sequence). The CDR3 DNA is TGTGCCAGCAGTTTATCGGCGGAGCCAGATACGCAGTATTTT. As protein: CASSLSAEPDTQYF.

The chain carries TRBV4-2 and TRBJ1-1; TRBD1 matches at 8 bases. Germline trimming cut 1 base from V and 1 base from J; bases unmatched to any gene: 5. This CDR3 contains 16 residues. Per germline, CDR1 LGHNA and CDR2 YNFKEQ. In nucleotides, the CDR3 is TGTGCCAGCAGCCAAGCAGCAGGGGGCTGGAACACTGAAGCTTTCTTT. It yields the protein CASSQAAGGWNTEAFF.

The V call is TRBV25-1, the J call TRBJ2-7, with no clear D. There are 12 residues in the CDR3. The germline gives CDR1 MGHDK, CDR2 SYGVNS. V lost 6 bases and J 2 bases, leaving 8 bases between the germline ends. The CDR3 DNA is TGTGCCAGCAGCCCTCGTGCCTACGAGCAGTACTTC. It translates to CASSPRAYEQYF.

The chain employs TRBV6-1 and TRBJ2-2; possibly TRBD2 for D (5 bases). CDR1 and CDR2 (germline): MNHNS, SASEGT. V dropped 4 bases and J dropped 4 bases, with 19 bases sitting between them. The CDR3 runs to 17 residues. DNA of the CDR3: TGTGCCAGCAGTGGGCCGGGGTATTCACTGCGCACCGGGGAGCTGTTTTTT. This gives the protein CASSGPGYSLRTGELFF.

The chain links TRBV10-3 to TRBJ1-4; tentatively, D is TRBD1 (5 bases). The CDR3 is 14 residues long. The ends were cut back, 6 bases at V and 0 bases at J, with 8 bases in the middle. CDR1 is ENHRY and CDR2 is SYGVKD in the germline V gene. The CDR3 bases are TGTGCCATCAGGGAAGGGGCAACTAATGAAAAACTGTTTTTT. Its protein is CAIREGATNEKLFF.

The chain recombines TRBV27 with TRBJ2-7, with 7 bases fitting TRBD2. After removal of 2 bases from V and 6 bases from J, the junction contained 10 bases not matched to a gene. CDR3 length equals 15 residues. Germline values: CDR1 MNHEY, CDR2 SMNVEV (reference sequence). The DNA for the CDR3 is TGTGCCAGCAGTTTAATCCCGGCTAGCGGCTCCGAGCAGTACTTC. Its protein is CASSLIPASGSEQYF.

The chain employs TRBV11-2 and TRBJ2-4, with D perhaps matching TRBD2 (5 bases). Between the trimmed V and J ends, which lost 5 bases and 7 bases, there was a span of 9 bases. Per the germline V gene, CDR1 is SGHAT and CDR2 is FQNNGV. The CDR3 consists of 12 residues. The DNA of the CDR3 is TGTGCCAGCAGCCTCGCTAGCAACATTCAGTACTTC. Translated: CASSLASNIQYF.

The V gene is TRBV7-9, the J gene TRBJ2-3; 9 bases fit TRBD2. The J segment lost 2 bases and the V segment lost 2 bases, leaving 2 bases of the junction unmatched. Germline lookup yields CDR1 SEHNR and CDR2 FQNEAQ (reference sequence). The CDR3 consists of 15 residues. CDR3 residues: CASSLRLAVTDTQYF. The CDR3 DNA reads TGTGCCAGCAGCTTAAGACTAGCGGTCACAGATACGCAGTATTTT. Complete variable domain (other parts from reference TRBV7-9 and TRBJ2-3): DTGVSQNPRHKITKRGQNVTFRCDPISEHNRLYWYRQTLGQGPEFLTYFQNEAQLEKSRLLSDRFSAERPKGSFSTLEIQRTEQGDSAMYLCASSLRLAVTDTQYFGPGTRLTVL.

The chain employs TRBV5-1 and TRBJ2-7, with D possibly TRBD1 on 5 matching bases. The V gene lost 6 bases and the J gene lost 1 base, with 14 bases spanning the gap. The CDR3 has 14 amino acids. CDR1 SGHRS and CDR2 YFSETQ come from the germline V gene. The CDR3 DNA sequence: TGCGCCAGCAAGTGGCAGGGTGAGTCCTACGAGCAGTACTTC. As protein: CASKWQGESYEQYF. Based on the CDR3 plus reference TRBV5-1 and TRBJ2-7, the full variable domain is KAGVTQTPRYLIKTRGQQVTLSCSPISGHRSVSWYQQTPGQGLQFLFEYFSETQRNKGNFPGRFSGRQFSNSRSEMNVSTLELGDSALYLCASKWQGESYEQYFGPGTRLTVT.

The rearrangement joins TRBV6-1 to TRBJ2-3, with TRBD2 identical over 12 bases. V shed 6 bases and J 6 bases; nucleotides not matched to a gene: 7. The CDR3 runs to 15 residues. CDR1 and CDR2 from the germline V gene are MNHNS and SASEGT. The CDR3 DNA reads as TGTGCCAGCAGGGCTGGACTAGCGGGACGCGATACGCAGTATTTT. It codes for CASRAGLAGRDTQYF.

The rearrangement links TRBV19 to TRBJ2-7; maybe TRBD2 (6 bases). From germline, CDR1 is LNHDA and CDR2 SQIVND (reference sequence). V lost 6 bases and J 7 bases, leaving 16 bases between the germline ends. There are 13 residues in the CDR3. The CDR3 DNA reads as TGTGCCAGTAGCTTCGGGGGATCCGTTGAGCAGTACTTC. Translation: CASSFGGSVEQYF.

CDR3 protein: CASSLTGNEQYF. As DNA, the CDR3 is TGTGCCAGCAGTCTCACAGGGAACGAGCAGTACTTC. J is TRBJ2-7 and V is TRBV6-1, with a tentative D call TRBD1 (6 bases). V lost 5 bases and J 5 bases, leaving 10 bases between the germline ends. The length of the CDR3 is 12 residues. Germline loops: CDR1 MNHNS, CDR2 SASEGT.

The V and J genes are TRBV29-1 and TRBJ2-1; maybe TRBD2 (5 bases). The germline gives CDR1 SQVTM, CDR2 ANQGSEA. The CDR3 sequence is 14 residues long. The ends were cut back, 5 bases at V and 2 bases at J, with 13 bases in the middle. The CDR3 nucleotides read TGCAGCGTTTTCGGGAAGAGTACCTACAATGAGCAGTTCTTC. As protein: CSVFGKSTYNEQFF.

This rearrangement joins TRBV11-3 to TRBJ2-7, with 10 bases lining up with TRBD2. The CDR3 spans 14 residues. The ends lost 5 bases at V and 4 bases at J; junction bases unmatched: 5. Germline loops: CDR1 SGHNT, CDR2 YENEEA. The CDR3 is CASSLMTSGYEQYF. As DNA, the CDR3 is TGTGCCAGCAGCCTGATGACTAGCGGGTACGAGCAGTACTTC.

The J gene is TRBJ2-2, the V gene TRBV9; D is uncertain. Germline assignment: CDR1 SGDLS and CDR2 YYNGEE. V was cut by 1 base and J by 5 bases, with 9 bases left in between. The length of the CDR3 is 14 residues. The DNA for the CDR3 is TGTGCCAGCAGCGTAAATGCGGCGACCGGGGAGCTGTTTTTT. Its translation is CASSVNAATGELFF.

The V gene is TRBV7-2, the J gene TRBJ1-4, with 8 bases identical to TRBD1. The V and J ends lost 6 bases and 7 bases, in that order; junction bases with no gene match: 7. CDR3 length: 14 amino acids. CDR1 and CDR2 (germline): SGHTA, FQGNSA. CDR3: CASRTGVSGEKLFF. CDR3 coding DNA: TGTGCCAGCAGGACAGGGGTTTCGGGTGAAAAACTGTTTTTT.

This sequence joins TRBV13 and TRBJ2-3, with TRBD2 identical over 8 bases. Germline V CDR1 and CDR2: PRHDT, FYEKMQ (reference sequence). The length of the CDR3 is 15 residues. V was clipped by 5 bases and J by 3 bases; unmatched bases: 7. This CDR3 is CASSPRGGNTDTQYF. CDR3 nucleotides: TGTGCCAGCAGCCCCCGGGGGGGGAATACAGATACGCAGTATTTT.

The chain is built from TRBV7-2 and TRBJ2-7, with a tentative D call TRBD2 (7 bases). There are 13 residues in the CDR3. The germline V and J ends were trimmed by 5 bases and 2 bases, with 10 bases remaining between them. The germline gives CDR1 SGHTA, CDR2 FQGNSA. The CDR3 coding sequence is TGTGCCAGCAGCCCGCGGGGGCCCTACGAGCAGTACTTC. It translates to CASSPRGPYEQYF.

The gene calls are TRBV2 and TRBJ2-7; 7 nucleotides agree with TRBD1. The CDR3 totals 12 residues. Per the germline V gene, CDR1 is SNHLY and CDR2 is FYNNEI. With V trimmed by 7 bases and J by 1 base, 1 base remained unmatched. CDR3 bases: TGTGCCAGCACGGGACAGTCCTACGAGCAGTACTTC. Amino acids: CASTGQSYEQYF. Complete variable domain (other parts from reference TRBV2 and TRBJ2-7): EPEVTQTPSHQVTQMGQEVILRCVPISNHLYFYWYRQILGQKVEFLVSFYNNEISEKSEIFDDQFSVERPDGSNFTLKIRSTKLEDSAMYFCASTGQSYEQYFGPGTRLTVT.